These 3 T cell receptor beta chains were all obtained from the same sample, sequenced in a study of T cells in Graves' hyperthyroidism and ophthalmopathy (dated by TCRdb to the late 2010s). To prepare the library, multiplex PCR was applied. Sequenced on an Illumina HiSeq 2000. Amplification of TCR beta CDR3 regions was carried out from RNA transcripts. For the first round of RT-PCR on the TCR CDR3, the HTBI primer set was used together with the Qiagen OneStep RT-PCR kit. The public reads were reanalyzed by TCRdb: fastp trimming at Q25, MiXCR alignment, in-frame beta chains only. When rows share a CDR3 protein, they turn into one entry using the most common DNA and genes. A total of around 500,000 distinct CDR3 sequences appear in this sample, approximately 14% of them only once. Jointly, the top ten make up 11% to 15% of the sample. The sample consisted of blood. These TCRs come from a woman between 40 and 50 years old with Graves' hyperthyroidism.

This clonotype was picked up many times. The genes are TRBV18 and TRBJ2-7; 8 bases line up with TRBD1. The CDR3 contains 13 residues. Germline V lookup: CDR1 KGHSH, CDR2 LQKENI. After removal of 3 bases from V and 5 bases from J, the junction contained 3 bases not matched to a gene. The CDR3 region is CASSPDRADEQYF. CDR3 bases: TGTGCCAGCTCACCGGACAGGGCTGACGAGCAGTACTTC.

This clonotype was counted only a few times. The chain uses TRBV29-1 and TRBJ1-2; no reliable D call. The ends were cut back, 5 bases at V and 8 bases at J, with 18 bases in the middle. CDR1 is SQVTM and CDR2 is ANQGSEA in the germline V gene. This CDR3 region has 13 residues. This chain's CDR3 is CSVFDPGRGGYTF. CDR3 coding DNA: TGCAGCGTTTTTGATCCAGGCCGAGGGGGCTACACCTTC.

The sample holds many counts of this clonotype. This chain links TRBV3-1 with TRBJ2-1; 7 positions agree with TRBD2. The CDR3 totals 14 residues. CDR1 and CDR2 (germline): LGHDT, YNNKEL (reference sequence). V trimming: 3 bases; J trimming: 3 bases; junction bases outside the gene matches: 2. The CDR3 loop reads CASSQTSLYNEQFF. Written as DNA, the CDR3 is TGTGCCAGCAGCCAGACTAGCCTCTACAATGAGCAGTTCTTC.